The entry below describes one T cell receptor beta chain. Its antigen is unidentified. These data belong to a study of post-analysis software for immune sequencing data. Study-level findings and limits: Roughly 5 TRBV segments occurring more often in patients than controls included TRBV5-6, TRBV5-1 and TRBV20-1. Under F measure analysis, samples from one preparation batch co-clustered strongly. People with multiple sclerosis had a significantly lower normalized Chao1 diversity than controls did.

Presence of unique molecular identifiers characterized the TCR beta cDNA libraries. TCRdb recomputed calls from the PCR reads with MiXCR, one row per CDR3 protein. Among around 700,000 distinct CDR3 sequences listed, roughly three fifths were seen once. This CDR3 has 15 residues. Trimming cost V 2 bases and J 2 bases, with 10 bases left between them. Looked up from germline, CDR1 is KGHDR and CDR2 is SFDVKD. This sequence joins TRBV24-1 and TRBJ2-3; D perhaps matches TRBD1 (5 bases). The receptor's source is a girl aged 2-10 years with multiple sclerosis. The sample consisted of blood. CDR3 amino acids: CATSDSGFNTDTQYF. DNA for the CDR3: TGTGCCACCAGTGATTCAGGGTTTAACACAGATACGCAGTATTTT.